This TCR beta chain originates from a study of blood T cell repertoires in COVID-19. Study in general: Acute and convalescent COVID-19 specimens originated in the United States, Italy and Spain. T cells, B-cell-depleted T cells, or PBMCs supplied cDNA or gDNA.

V was clipped by 1 base and J by 2 bases, with 14 bases between them. CDR3 length: 16 amino acids. The V gene's germline CDR1 is LGHDT and CDR2 YNNKEL (reference sequence). Profiling relied on immunoSEQ multiplex PCR, and the TCRdb table lists in-frame clones only, not all of them. The table shows about 250,000 clones, with roughly 87% occurring only once. This clone is a singleton in its sample. The V call is TRBV3-1 (or the pseudogene TRBV3-2), the J call TRBJ2-5; tentative D call: TRBD2 (6 bases). This clonotype was sampled from a young man with active or convalescent COVID-19. What was sequenced was peripheral blood. The CDR3 loop is CASSQGLTRLQETQYF. The CDR3 DNA sequence: TGTGCCAGCAGCCAAGGTTTGACTAGACTTCAAGAGACCCAGTACTTC.